This entry concerns a single TCR beta chain. What it binds is not known. The V and J ends lost 3 bases and 4 bases, in that order; junction bases with no gene match: 15. The germline CDR1 and CDR2 sequences are ENHRY and SYGVKD. The CDR3 is 17 residues long. With a J-beta primer mix and a sample-barcoded 5' primer, a second PCR ran about 6 to 11 cycles. A single record per CDR3 protein comes from TCRdb applying MiXCR to the 5' RACE reads. This table holds 1.5 million to 2 million distinct CDR3 sequences, roughly 28% found once. These data originate in a study of blood T cells in healthy people across ages. Study conclusions and caveats: Donors of long life had a larger count of naive CD4+ cells and greater diversity than aged donors. The recorded TCR beta diversity per million T cells decreased in a roughly linear manner with age.

The donors, healthy Caucasians from Russia, were aged roughly 6 to 90. Extraction of total RNA produced a minimum of 5.5 micrograms from each sample. This chain joins TRBV10-3 and TRBJ2-7; 7 nucleotides match TRBD1. The receptor's source is a woman aged 30 to 39 in good health. The source material was blood. CDR3 DNA sequence: TGTGCCATCAGTGATCCCACTAAACAGGGGATTTTATACGAGCAGTACTTC. Translating it yields CAISDPTKQGILYEQYF.